The 16 T cell receptor beta chains below come from one sample, sequenced in a study of CD8+ T cells in alopecia areata (dated 2018 in TCRdb). The library was obtained by the immunoSEQ multiplex PCR assay. RNA was extracted from all samples and reverse transcribed into cDNA as template for TCR sequencing. This is the immuneACCESS table as TCRdb keeps it, with only in-frame sequences that have V and J called. A part of the clones is gone; compared with another copy, unresolved V genes explain less than half, and the rest is unexplained. This sample is represented by 200,000 to 250,000 clones; 67% of them were singletons. The ten biggest clones cover more than 0.95% of the sample. Per the publication, the time point label means: baseline before oral tofacitinib. This material consisted of CD4+ T cells sorted from blood, taken at week 0. The receptors shown here come from a human donor with alopecia areata.

This chain uses TRBV30 with TRBJ2-7, with D tentatively TRBD1 (5 bases). Germline CDR1 GTSNPN, CDR2 SVGIG (reference sequence). The V end lost 0 bases, the J end lost 6 bases, and 9 bases lay between the germline ends. CDR3 size: 12 residues. The CDR3 DNA follows: TGTGCCTGGAGTGTATCAGGGCTCGAGCAGTACTTC. Residues: CAWSVSGLEQYF.

The chain combines TRBV29-1 with TRBJ2-7, with 9 positions matching TRBD2. Germline V gives CDR1 SQVTM, CDR2 ANQGSEA. Trimming removed 7 bases from V and 2 bases from J; junction bases left unmatched: 3. This CDR3 contains 12 residues. CDR3 sequence (DNA): TGCAGCGCGGGACTAGCACCCTACGAGCAGTACTTC. It yields the protein CSAGLAPYEQYF.

This chain joins TRBV19 and TRBJ2-1, with TRBD2 identical over 7 bases. Germline-derived CDR1 and CDR2 are LNHDA and SQIVND (reference sequence). The CDR3 is made up of 13 amino acids. V was pared by 6 bases and J by 10 bases, with 9 bases of the junction left unmatched. CDR3 in amino acids: CASSLIGLVEQFF. The CDR3 DNA sequence: TGTGCCAGTAGCTTGATAGGACTAGTCGAGCAGTTCTTC.

The sample holds a few counts of this clone. The chain combines TRBV19 with TRBJ1-5; D is uncertain. V lost 3 bases, J lost 9 bases, and 21 bases lay in between. Germline V gene data show CDR1 as LNHDA and CDR2 as SQIVND (reference sequence). There are 16 residues in the CDR3. The CDR3 loop reads CASSIIKLVSPRPQHF. The CDR3 nucleotides read TGTGCCAGTAGTATCATTAAGTTGGTCAGTCCTCGGCCCCAGCATTTT. The whole variable domain, remainder taken from reference TRBV19 and TRBJ1-5, is DGGITQSPKYLFRKEGQNVTLSCEQNLNHDAMYWYRQDPGQGLRLIYYSQIVNDFQKGDIAEGYSVSREKKESFPLTVTSAQKNPTAFYLCASSIIKLVSPRPQHFGDGTRLSIL.

As regards this clone: One end of the junction varies from germline; a read error may be responsible. This chain connects TRBV29-1 to TRBJ1-5, with 8 bases lining up with TRBD1. The germline V gene has CDR1 SQVTM and CDR2 ANQGSEA. The CDR3 contains 14 residues. Here the CDR3 reads CSVGTGTSHQPQHF. Written as DNA, the CDR3 is TGCAGCGTCGGGACAGGCACTAGCCATCAGCCCCAGCATTTT.

This clone was seen only a few times. The rearrangement uses TRBV5-4 and TRBJ2-1; either TRBD1 or TRBD2 may fit D (5 bases each). V shed 3 bases and J shed 6 bases, with 13 bases lying between them. Germline assignment: CDR1 SGHNT and CDR2 YYREEE (reference sequence). The CDR3 length is 14 residues. The CDR3 loop is CASSSGASLNEQFF. For the CDR3, the DNA is TGTGCCAGCAGCTCCGGGGCCTCACTCAATGAGCAGTTCTTC.

This clone has just a few counts. The chain links TRBV9 to TRBJ1-2; maybe TRBD1 (5 bases). This CDR3 has 12 residues. Germline lookup yields CDR1 SGDLS and CDR2 YYNGEE. The V gene lost 4 bases and the J gene lost 8 bases, with 12 bases spanning the gap. As DNA, the CDR3 is TGTGCCAGCAGCCGCCTCGGGGGAGGCTACACCTTC. It yields the protein CASSRLGGGYTF.

A few counts support this clone. CDR3 coding DNA: TGTGCCTGGGAAAACGGGTACGAGCAGTACTTC. Protein: CAWENGYEQYF. V gene TRBV30 combines with J gene TRBJ2-7; D gene uncertain. V lost 5 bases and J lost 4, with 9 bases in between. Germline V lookup: CDR1 GTSNPN, CDR2 SVGIG (reference sequence). The CDR3 runs to 11 residues.

In regard to this clone: Within the sample, other DNA sequences also encode this same CDR3. V usage is TRBV25-1 and J usage is TRBJ1-2; D is unclear. In germline, CDR1 is MGHDK, CDR2 SYGVNS. Deletions cut 9 bases from V and 4 bases from J, with 9 bases between. The CDR3 is 11 residues long. CDR3 amino acids: CASSGPYGYTF. The DNA of the CDR3 is TGTGCCAGTTCCGGGCCCTATGGCTACACCTTC.

This clone was counted between two and nine times. V usage is TRBV27 and J usage is TRBJ1-2; TRBD1 matches 9 bases. The trim removed 2 bases at V and 8 bases at J, leaving 6 bases unmatched. CDR1 is MNHEY and CDR2 is SMNVEV in the germline V gene (reference sequence). This CDR3 region has 14 residues. CDR3 bases: TGTGCCAGCAGTTTAGGGGGACAGGGAGGAGGCTACACCTTC. Encoded protein: CASSLGGQGGGYTF.

V is TRBV25-1 and J is TRBJ1-5, with TRBD1 matching 8 bases. Germline V lookup: CDR1 MGHDK, CDR2 SYGVNS. This CDR3 comprises 14 residues. The V and J ends lost 5 bases and 2 bases, in that order; junction bases with no gene match: 2. The CDR3 DNA reads TGTGCCAGCAGTCCAGGGGGCGGCAATCAGCCCCAGCATTTT. It specifies CASSPGGGNQPQHF.

This clone was recorded a few times. The J gene is TRBJ2-5, the V gene TRBV7-2; 10 positions agree with TRBD1. V lost 3 bases to trimming and J lost 3 bases; unmatched junction nucleotides: 7. CDR1 SGHTA and CDR2 FQGNSA come from the germline V gene. The CDR3 sequence is 16 residues long. Here the CDR3 reads CASSFTLGQGEETQYF. CDR3 sequence (DNA): TGTGCCAGCAGCTTTACCCTTGGACAGGGGGAAGAGACCCAGTACTTC.

This chain links TRBV2 with TRBJ2-3; D gene unclear. V gave up 0 bases and J gave up 2 bases, with 6 bases separating them. This CDR3 contains 14 residues. Germline CDR1 is SNHLY and CDR2 is FYNNEI. CDR3 in DNA: TGTGCCAGCAGTGAAGCGGCAGTCACAGATACGCAGTATTTT. It specifies CASSEAAVTDTQYF.

This clone was seen only once. The genes are TRBV29-1 and TRBJ1-1; no clear D gene. The CDR3 has 15 residues. With 1 base removed from V and 6 bases from J, the gap between germline ends came to 18 bases. The germline V gene has CDR1 SQVTM and CDR2 ANQGSEA. DNA of the CDR3: TGCAGCGTTGAAGTCTCAGCAATATGGAAGCCTGAAGCTTTCTTT. Translating it yields CSVEVSAIWKPEAFF. Variable domain in full (rest from reference TRBV29-1 and TRBJ1-1): SAVISQKPSRDICQRGTSLTIQCQVDSQVTMMFWYRQQPGQSLTLIATANQGSEATYESGFVIDKFPISRPNLTFSTLTVSNMSPEDSSIYLCSVEVSAIWKPEAFFGQGTRLTVV.

The CDR3 sequence is CASSYRGLALGDTQYF. The CDR3 nucleotides are TGCGCCAGCAGCTACAGGGGACTAGCATTGGGAGATACGCAGTATTTT. The chain carries TRBV5-1 and TRBJ2-3; 9 nucleotides line up with TRBD2. The CDR3 is 16 residues long. The germline gives CDR1 SGHRS, CDR2 YFSETQ. The ends lost 3 bases at V and 5 bases at J; junction bases unmatched: 10. Using reference TRBV5-1 and TRBJ2-3 for the parts outside the CDR3, the full variable domain is KAGVTQTPRYLIKTRGQQVTLSCSPISGHRSVSWYQQTPGQGLQFLFEYFSETQRNKGNFPGRFSGRQFSNSRSEMNVSTLELGDSALYLCASSYRGLALGDTQYFGPGTRLTVL.

V is TRBV30 and J is TRBJ2-5; TRBD2 matches 13 bases. The CDR3 is 15 residues long. The germline V gene has CDR1 GTSNPN and CDR2 SVGIG (reference sequence). V was clipped by 2 bases and J by 4 bases; unmatched bases: 4. Here the CDR3 DNA reads TGTGCCTGGAGTCGGACTAGCGGGGGTGGAGAGACCCAGTACTTC. Translating gives CAWSRTSGGGETQYF.